These T cell receptor beta chains were read from a single sample in a study of T cell responses to AZD1222 COVID-19 vaccine. Clones were sequenced by immunoSEQ multiplex PCR, and TCRdb holds only the in-frame ones, with some missing. The repertoire has fewer than 120,000 clones, under 95% of them found once; the top ten carry roughly 7.8%. Sequenced material: peripheral blood, taken on day 0 of AZD1222 vaccination. Every receptor here comes from an adult in good health. Both conserved end residues are part of each CDR3. The D gene is left open where the match is weak. The listing skips clone size in some rows; elsewhere it reads once, few, many or a size class.

V,size,D,J,CDR3,DNA
TRBV9,once,TRBD2,TRBJ2-3,CASSVDAGGPLHTQYF,TGTGCCAGCAGCGTAGATGCGGGGGGGCCTTTACATACGCAGTATTTT
TRBV10-3,.,.,TRBJ2-7,CAISDGTYSYEQYF,TGTGCCATCAGCGACGGGACATACTCCTACGAGCAGTACTTC
TRBV7-2,.,.,TRBJ2-2,CASSFRGTGELFF,TGTGCCAGCAGCTTTCGGGGTACCGGGGAGCTGTTTTTT
TRBV27,.,.,TRBJ2-7,CASSLLASHEQYF,TGTGCCAGCAGTTTATTAGCCTCTCACGAGCAGTACTTC
TRBV5-4,.,TRBD1,TRBJ1-2,CASSALIGQGESYGYTF,TGTGCCAGCAGCGCCTTAATTGGACAGGGGGAGAGCTATGGCTACACCTTC
TRBV19,.,.,TRBJ2-1,CASSMQGSYNEQFF,TGTGCCAGTAGTATGCAAGGCTCCTACAATGAGCAGTTCTTC
TRBV27,once,.,TRBJ1-2,CASSTPMGGRYGYTF,TGTGCCAGCAGTACCCCGATGGGAGGCCGCTATGGCTACACCTTC
TRBV4-1,once,.,TRBJ2-1,CATTADTRGGGVNEQFF,TGCGCCACAACAGCCGATACTAGGGGAGGCGGGGTAAATGAGCAGTTCTTC
TRBV28,.,TRBD1,TRBJ1-1,CASSPGQGQAFF,TGTGCCAGCAGTCCGGGACAGGGACAAGCTTTCTTT
TRBV6-1,once,.,TRBJ1-1,CASSDGTINGGTEAFF,TGTGCCAGCAGTGACGGGACTATCAATGGCGGGACTGAAGCTTTCTTT
TRBV7-9,.,.,TRBJ1-4,CASSSRGPNEKLFF,TGTGCCAGCAGCTCCCGGGGACCTAATGAAAAACTGTTTTTT
TRBV29-1,.,.,TRBJ2-1,CSVEAARGRGNEQFF,TGCAGCGTTGAAGCAGCGAGGGGAAGGGGCAATGAGCAGTTCTTC
TRBV4-1,.,.,TRBJ1-3,CASSQDGNTIYF,TGCGCCAGCAGCCAGGACGGAAACACCATATATTTT
TRBV11-2,.,.,TRBJ2-3,CASSFADGWGTDTQYF,TGTGCCAGCAGCTTCGCTGATGGTTGGGGGACAGATACGCAGTATTTT
TRBV6-6,.,.,TRBJ2-5,CASTSGGGPWYF,TGTGCCAGCACTTCAGGGGGGGGTCCATGGTACTTC
TRBV10-2,.,TRBD2,TRBJ2-2,CASRTGEGRPGELFF,TGCGCCAGCAGGACTGGGGAGGGGCGCCCCGGGGAGCTGTTTTTT
TRBV28,.,.,TRBJ1-3,CASSLGVGYLGNTIYF,TGTGCCAGCAGTCTTGGGGTAGGCTACTTGGGAAACACCATATATTTT
TRBV24-1,.,TRBD2,TRBJ2-3,CATSPRLAGGLDTQYF,TGTGCCACCAGTCCAAGACTAGCGGGGGGTTTAGATACGCAGTATTTT
TRBV10-3,.,TRBD1,TRBJ2-2,CAISEPGTGETGELFF,TGTGCCATCAGTGAGCCTGGGACAGGGGAGACCGGGGAGCTGTTTTTT
TRBV19,.,TRBD2,TRBJ2-5,CASSGTSLETQYF,TGTGCCAGTAGCGGGACTAGCTTAGAGACCCAGTACTTC